The 5 T cell receptor beta chains reported below all come from one sample, sequenced in a study of cytomegalovirus exposure and HLA in healthy donors. 60 Vbeta and 13 Jbeta primers were used in PCR. The method was immunoSEQ multiplex PCR; TCRdb's version includes in-frame clones alone and lacks a portion of them. Seen here are around 160,000 clones, 77% observed once, and the top ten hold around 2.8%. The sample was PBMCs. These receptors were taken from a woman aged 40 to 50 in good health and CMV-seropositive.

The chain uses TRBV11-2 and TRBJ2-1; D is uncertain. V gave up 3 bases and J gave up 5 bases, with 11 bases separating them. Germline lookup yields CDR1 SGHAT and CDR2 FQNNGV. The CDR3 length is 14 residues. DNA for the CDR3: TGTGCCAGCAGCTTTGAGAACAGAAACAATGAGCAGTTCTTC. This sequence encodes CASSFENRNNEQFF.

The chain carries TRBV28 and TRBJ1-5; 8 nucleotides match TRBD1. Per germline, CDR1 MDHEN and CDR2 SYDVKM. Trimming at V came to 7 bases and at J to 2 bases, leaving 4 bases not matched to a gene. The length of the CDR3 is 14 residues. CDR3 in amino acids: CASTLTGGNQPQHF. The CDR3 nucleotides read TGTGCCAGCACCTTGACAGGGGGCAATCAGCCCCAGCATTTT. The variable domain in full, completed from reference TRBV28 and TRBJ1-5, reads DVKVTQSSRYLVKRTGEKVFLECVQDMDHENMFWYRQDPGLGLRLIYFSYDVKMKEKGDIPEGYSVSREKKERFSLILESASTNQTSMYLCASTLTGGNQPQHFGDGTRLSIL.

V usage is TRBV9 and J usage is TRBJ1-2; TRBD1 aligns across 10 bases. Trimming cost V 2 bases and J 7 bases; bases outside gene matches: 2. The CDR3 sequence is 13 residues long. Germline V gene lookup returns CDR1 SGDLS and CDR2 YYNGEE. CDR3 amino acids: CASSVDRGGGYTF. CDR3 nucleotide sequence: TGTGCCAGCAGCGTGGACAGGGGGGGTGGCTACACCTTC. Looking up the rest from reference TRBV9 and TRBJ1-2 gives the full variable domain: DSGVTQTPKHLITATGQRVTLRCSPRSGDLSVYWYQQSLDQGLQFLIQYYNGEERAKGNILERFSAQQFPDLHSELNLSSLELGDSALYFCASSVDRGGGYTFGSGTRLTVV.

This sequence joins TRBV28 and TRBJ2-1; D possibly corresponds to TRBD1 (6 bases). The germline CDR1 and CDR2 sequences are MDHEN and SYDVKM. The CDR3 loop spans 13 amino acids. V lost 8 bases and J 7 bases, leaving 15 bases between the germline ends. DNA for the CDR3: TGTGCCAGCCGAGGGGGTCTCAGGAATGAGCAGTTCTTC. Translating gives CASRGGLRNEQFF.

This clone was found a few times. The chain is built from TRBV7-2 and TRBJ1-4, with no clear D. Germline CDR1 reads SGHTA; CDR2 reads FQGNSA. V was trimmed by 6 bases and J by 5 bases, leaving 16 bases between them. This CDR3 region has 15 residues. The CDR3 loop reads CASSPSAGKNEKLFF. In nucleotides, the CDR3 is TGTGCCAGCAGTCCTTCGGCGGGCAAAAATGAAAAACTGTTTTTT. Filled out from reference TRBV7-2 and TRBJ1-4, the complete variable domain reads GAGVSQSPSNKVTEKGKDVELRCDPISGHTALYWYRQSLGQGLEFLIYFQGNSAPDKSGLPSDRFSAERTGGSVSTLTIQRTQQEDSAVYLCASSPSAGKNEKLFFGSGTQLSVL.